Listed below are T cell receptor beta chains from one sample, sequenced in a study of identical twins. Via MiXCR, TCRdb re-called the 5' RACE reads, giving one row per CDR3 protein. This sample has 350,000 to 450,000 distinct CDR3 sequences; less than 20% occur once, and the top ten carry roughly 12%. The sample consisted of naive T cells sorted from blood. The receptors were sampled from a man aged 50 to 60 in good health. Each CDR3 is given with its conserved first and last residue. The order of the fields is J gene, clone size, D gene, V gene, CDR3 protein, CDR3 DNA. D genes are given only for firm matches. A row's size may be missing; if present it is once, few, many or a size class.

TRBJ2-3	few	TRBD2	TRBV20-1	CSARPGLAIKDTQYF	TGCAGTGCTAGACCGGGACTAGCGATTAAAGATACGCAGTATTTT
TRBJ1-6	few	-	TRBV7-2	CASSLRGRIQEPLHF	TGTGCCAGCAGCTTAAGGGGCAGGATCCAGGAACCCCTCCACTTT
TRBJ2-3	-	TRBD2	TRBV27	CASGLAGAADAQYF	TGTGCCAGCGGACTAGCGGGAGCCGCTGATGCGCAGTATTTT
TRBJ2-5	few	-	TRBV24-1	CATSDLQQETQYF	TGTGCCACCAGTGATTTGCAGCAAGAGACCCAGTACTTC
TRBJ2-2	few	-	TRBV25-1	CASSEVERFNTGELFF	TGTGCCAGCAGTGAAGTGGAGCGATTCAACACCGGGGAGCTGTTTTTT
TRBJ2-7	-	-	TRBV9	CASSVGDNSYEQYF	TGTGCCAGCAGCGTAGGGGACAACTCCTACGAGCAGTACTTC
TRBJ1-3	-	-	TRBV6-5	CASSYLGQMSGNTIYF	TGTGCCAGCAGTTACCTTGGACAGATGTCTGGAAACACCATATATTTT
TRBJ1-5	many	TRBD1	TRBV19	CASSGRQGLSNQPQHF	TGTGCCAGTAGTGGAAGACAGGGATTAAGCAATCAGCCCCAGCATTTT
TRBJ2-7	-	TRBD1	TRBV7-9	CASSLARTGPPYEQYF	TGTGCCAGCAGCTTAGCGAGGACAGGCCCGCCCTACGAGCAGTACTTC
TRBJ2-3	few	TRBD1	TRBV5-4	CASSGAGTGSGTQYF	TGTGCCAGCAGCGGGGCCGGGACAGGGTCAGGTACGCAGTATTTT
TRBJ1-1	many	-	TRBV5-1	CASSLDRDTEAFF	TGCGCCAGCAGCTTGGACAGGGACACTGAAGCTTTCTTT
TRBJ1-5	-	-	TRBV4-3	CASSQTTGNQPQHF	TGCGCCAGCAGCCAAACGACAGGCAATCAGCCCCAGCATTTT
TRBJ2-3	many	-	TRBV15	CATSSRGATDTQYF	TGTGCCACCAGCAGCAGGGGGGCAACCGATACGCAGTATTTT
TRBJ1-5	-	-	TRBV5-1	CASSLWAGIQPQHF	TGCGCCAGCAGCTTGTGGGCAGGGATCCAGCCCCAGCATTTT
TRBJ1-3	few	-	TRBV20-1	CSASYGNTIYF	TGCAGTGCTAGCTATGGAAACACCATATATTTT
TRBJ1-4	few	TRBD1	TRBV29-1	CSVGGTASNEKLFF	TGCAGCGTTGGGGGGACAGCGTCTAATGAAAAACTGTTTTTT
TRBJ2-1	many	TRBD2	TRBV15	CATSRAGTISSYNEQFF	TGTGCCACCAGCAGGGCCGGGACTATCAGCTCCTACAATGAGCAGTTCTTC
TRBJ2-1	few	TRBD2	TRBV4-2	CASSPSGRESYNEQFF	TGTGCCAGCAGCCCAAGCGGGAGGGAGTCCTACAATGAGCAGTTCTTC
TRBJ2-1	few	TRBD2	TRBV12-3/TRBV12-4	CASSPPPETSSTEQFF	TGTGCCAGCAGTCCCCCTCCTGAGACTAGCAGTACTGAGCAGTTCTTC
TRBJ2-7	-	TRBD1	TRBV11-2	CASSLVGGEPMREPYEQYF	TGTGCCAGCAGCTTAGTAGGGGGCGAACCTATGAGGGAGCCCTACGAGCAGTACTTC
TRBJ2-1	few	-	TRBV20-1	CSAQAHEQFF	TGCAGTGCCCAGGCCCATGAGCAGTTCTTC
TRBJ1-1	once	-	TRBV15	CATSRDGRTAEAFF	TGTGCCACCAGCAGAGATGGAAGAACAGCTGAAGCTTTCTTT
TRBJ1-1	many	-	TRBV7-3	CASSCPRGEAFF	TGTGCCAGCAGCTGCCCCCGGGGCGAAGCTTTCTTT
TRBJ2-6	few	TRBD1	TRBV6-2/TRBV6-3	CASSYSMGWDSASGANVLTF	TGTGCCAGCAGTTACTCGATGGGTTGGGACAGTGCCTCTGGGGCCAACGTCCTGACTTTC